The rows below give T cell receptor beta chains drawn from one sample of a study of shared clonotypes between healthy human individuals. Method: immunoSEQ multiplex PCR; TCRdb's copy keeps in-frame clones and lacks some. The sample contains over 2 million clones, 85% to 95% of which appear only once. Sequenced material: naive CD8+ T cells sorted from blood. The receptor set was obtained from a man aged 18 to 35 in good health. Both conserved end residues are part of each CDR3. Fields, in order: D gene, clone size, J gene, V gene, CDR3 DNA, CDR3 protein. D genes are given only for firm matches. Expanded clones are given a class, and other clones once, few, many or no size at all.

TRBD1 NA TRBJ2-1 TRBV7-2 TGTGCCAGCAGCTGGGACAGACCCAATGAGCAGTTCTTC CASSWDRPNEQFF
NA NA TRBJ2-2 TRBV9 TGTGCCAGCTCACTCGGAAACACCGGGGAGCTGTTTTTT CASSLGNTGELFF
NA once TRBJ1-5 TRBV2 TGTGCCAGCAACTCGGGCCTGCATACGGACAGGCCCCAGCATTTT CASNSGLHTDRPQHF
NA once TRBJ2-3 TRBV7-9 TGTGCCATCCACAAGGTAGATACGCAGTATTTT CAIHKVDTQYF
NA few TRBJ1-2 TRBV21-1 TGTGCCAGCAGCAAAGGTGAGACAGACTATGGCTACACCTTC CASSKGETDYGYTF
NA NA TRBJ2-1 TRBV7-8 TGTGCCAGCAGCCCCATAGGGGCCTTGTACAATGAGCAGTTCTTC CASSPIGALYNEQFF
TRBD2 NA TRBJ2-1 TRBV29-1 TGCTCAGTCGGGAGGGCGATAAACAATGAGCAGTTCTTC CSVGRAINNEQFF
NA NA TRBJ2-3 TRBV6-5 TGTGCCAGCAGTCTCACATACCCCCCAGATACGCAGTATTTT CASSLTYPPDTQYF
TRBD2 NA TRBJ2-7 TRBV9 TGTGCCAGCAGCCTCGGGGGGACCCCCTCCTACGAGCAGTACTTC CASSLGGTPSYEQYF
TRBD2 NA TRBJ2-2 TRBV7-9 TGTGCCAGCAGCTTATTCACTAGCGGACCCAACACCGGGGAGCTGTTTTTT CASSLFTSGPNTGELFF
TRBD1 NA TRBJ2-7 TRBV27 TGTGCCAGCAGCCCGATCTCGGGACAGGGAGCCTACGAGCAGTACTTC CASSPISGQGAYEQYF
NA once TRBJ2-5 TRBV9 TGTGCCAGCAGCGTAGGGGCCGCAACTCAAGAGACCCAGTACTTC CASSVGAATQETQYF
TRBD1 few TRBJ2-7 TRBV5-1 TGCGCCAGCAGCTCGGGACAGGGCTACGAGCAGTACTTC CASSSGQGYEQYF
NA NA TRBJ2-3 TRBV10-3 TGTGCCATCAGTGCTACAGGAACAGATACGCAGTATTTT CAISATGTDTQYF
NA NA TRBJ2-7 TRBV27 TGTGCCAGCAGTTTAACCTTCGCGAGCTACGAGCAGTACTTC CASSLTFASYEQYF
NA NA TRBJ2-2 TRBV16 TGTGCCAGCAGCCATACAGACACCCGGGGCACCGGGGAGCTGTTTTTT CASSHTDTRGTGELFF
TRBD1 NA TRBJ1-1 TRBV28 TGTGCCAGCAGTCTAGACAGGGGGCTCACTGAAGCTTTCTTT CASSLDRGLTEAFF
TRBD1 NA TRBJ1-3 TRBV27 TGTGCCAGCAAAGAGACAGGGGGCACTGGAAACACCATATATTTT CASKETGGTGNTIYF
NA NA TRBJ2-7 TRBV7-9 TGTGCCAGCAGCCTAGACGCGGCCTACGAGCAGTACTTC CASSLDAAYEQYF
TRBD2 NA TRBJ2-1 TRBV6-5 TGTGCCAGCAGTATAGCGGGAAGCAATGAGCAGTTCTTC CASSIAGSNEQFF
NA NA TRBJ2-1 TRBV10-1 TGCGCCAGCAGTGATGGGTCGGCAAGTTTCTACAATGAGCAGTTCTTC CASSDGSASFYNEQFF
TRBD2 NA TRBJ2-7 TRBV11-2 TGTGCCAGCACCCGGACTAGTGGGTACGAGCAGTACTTC CASTRTSGYEQYF
NA once TRBJ2-3 TRBV28 TGTGCCAGCAGTCTAGGGGGTGGGCCCACAGATACGCAGTATTTT CASSLGGGPTDTQYF
NA NA TRBJ1-1 TRBV5-1 TGCGCCAGCAGCCCCGTCGCAGTTTATTCGAACACTGAAGCTTTCTTT CASSPVAVYSNTEAFF
TRBD2 NA TRBJ2-7 TRBV30 TGTGCCTGGAGTGTCGCCACGTTACTAGCGGAGACCTACGAGCAGTACTTC CAWSVATLLAETYEQYF
TRBD1 NA TRBJ1-2 TRBV5-4 TGTGCCAGCAGCCTACAGGGGGCGCAGGTCTATGGCTACACCTTC CASSLQGAQVYGYTF
TRBD1 NA TRBJ2-7 TRBV27 TGTGCCAGCAGTCCGGGACAGCAATACGAGCAGTACTTC CASSPGQQYEQYF
NA NA TRBJ2-1 TRBV29-1 TGCAGCGCGGTACGTCCTACGGTCAATGAGCAGTTCTTC CSAVRPTVNEQFF
NA NA TRBJ2-1 TRBV20-1 TGCAGTGCTAGAGACGGTGAGCAGTTCTTC CSARDGEQFF
NA NA TRBJ2-5 TRBV27 TGTGCCAGCAGTTCCGTCGGGGTAGCCGGCGAAGAGACCCAGTACTTC CASSSVGVAGEETQYF
NA few TRBJ1-1 TRBV4-1 TGCGCCAGCAGCCAACCCAGGAACACTGAAGCTTTCTTT CASSQPRNTEAFF
NA NA TRBJ1-4 TRBV27 TGTGCCAGCAGTGTAACTTGGCAGGGGATGGGTGGGATTGAAAAACTGTTTTTT CASSVTWQGMGGIEKLFF
NA NA TRBJ1-4 TRBV10-1 TGCGCCAGCAGCGAAGACGTTCCCTCGGCCTCGAATGAAAAACTGTTTTTT CASSEDVPSASNEKLFF
NA NA TRBJ2-1 TRBV6-5 TGTGCCAGCAGTTACTTGCCAGGCAATGAGCAGTTCTTC CASSYLPGNEQFF
TRBD1 NA TRBJ1-1 TRBV4-1 TGCGCCAGCAGCGCCCGACAGGGGATAATGAACACTGAAGCTTTCTTT CASSARQGIMNTEAFF
NA NA TRBJ1-1 TRBV27 TGTGCCAGCAGTGAGGACCCAGTGAACACTGAAGCTTTCTTT CASSEDPVNTEAFF
NA once TRBJ1-1 TRBV6-5 TGTGCCAGCAGTTACTCGATAGGCAGCGAAGCTTTCTTT CASSYSIGSEAFF
NA few TRBJ1-1 TRBV5-1 TGCGCCAGCAGCGTGGGTCCAAACACTGAAGCTTTCTTT CASSVGPNTEAFF
NA NA TRBJ2-1 TRBV29-1 TGCAGCGTTGAAGGGACTACCTACAATGAGCAGTTCTTC CSVEGTTYNEQFF
NA NA TRBJ2-2 TRBV11-3 TGTGCCAGCAGCTTGGGGGGGAACACCGGGGAGCTGTTTTTT CASSLGGNTGELFF
NA once TRBJ2-3 TRBV5-6 TGTGCCAGCAGCTTCGGGGGGCTAGGCAGAGGAGATACGCAGTATTTT CASSFGGLGRGDTQYF
TRBD1 once TRBJ1-4 TRBV7-9 TGTGCCAGCAGCCTCTGGACAGGGGGAGATGAAAAACTGTTTTTT CASSLWTGGDEKLFF
NA NA TRBJ1-6 TRBV30 TGTGCCTGGAGTATCGATTCACCCCTCCACTTT CAWSIDSPLHF
NA once TRBJ2-7 TRBV16 TGTGCCAGCAGCCTTATGATTGGGGGATCCGAGCAGTACTTC CASSLMIGGSEQYF
NA NA TRBJ1-2 TRBV2 TGTGCCAGCAGTGAAGGGGGAAACAATCGCAGTGGCTACACCTTC CASSEGGNNRSGYTF
TRBD1 NA TRBJ2-5 TRBV6-5 TGTGCCAGTGGACAGGGCGTTGAGACCCAGTACTTC CASGQGVETQYF
NA NA TRBJ2-3 TRBV11-2 TGTGCCAGCAGCTTAGTATGGGACATAACCAATTTCACAGATACGCAGTATTTT CASSLVWDITNFTDTQYF
NA NA TRBJ2-7 TRBV9 TGTGCCAGCAGCGTAGAGGGGGTCCACGAGCAGTACTTC CASSVEGVHEQYF
NA NA TRBJ1-1 TRBV5-4 TGTGCCAGCAGCAGAGACCAGTTTGAAGCTTTCTTT CASSRDQFEAFF
TRBD1 once TRBJ2-7 TRBV27 TGTGCCAGCAGTCCATTTGACAGGGCCGAGCAGTACTTC CASSPFDRAEQYF
NA NA TRBJ2-7 TRBV28 TGTGCCAGCAGTCCGGCGTTCGGGGAGCAGTACTTC CASSPAFGEQYF
NA once TRBJ1-1 TRBV4-1 TGCGCCAGCAGCCAGAAGGGCAGCATGAACACTGAAGCTTTCTTT CASSQKGSMNTEAFF
NA NA TRBJ2-2 TRBV9 TGTGCCAGCAGCGTAGGGGACTCCCCGAACACCGGGGAGCTGTTTTTT CASSVGDSPNTGELFF